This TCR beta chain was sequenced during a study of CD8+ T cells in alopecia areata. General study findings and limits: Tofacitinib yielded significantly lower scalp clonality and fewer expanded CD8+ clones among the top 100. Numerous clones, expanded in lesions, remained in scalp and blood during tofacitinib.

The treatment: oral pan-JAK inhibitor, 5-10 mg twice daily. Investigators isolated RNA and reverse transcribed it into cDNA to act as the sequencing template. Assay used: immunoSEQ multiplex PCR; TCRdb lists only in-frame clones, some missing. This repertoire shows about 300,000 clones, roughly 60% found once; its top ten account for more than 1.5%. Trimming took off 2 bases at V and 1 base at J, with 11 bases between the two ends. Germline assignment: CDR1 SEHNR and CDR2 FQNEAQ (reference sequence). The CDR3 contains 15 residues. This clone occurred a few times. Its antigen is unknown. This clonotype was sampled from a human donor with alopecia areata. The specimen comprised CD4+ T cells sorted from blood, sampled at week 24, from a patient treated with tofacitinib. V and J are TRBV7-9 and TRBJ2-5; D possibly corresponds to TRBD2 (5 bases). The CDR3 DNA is TGTGCCAGCAGCTTATATAGAAGCGGCCAAGAGACCCAGTACTTC. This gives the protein CASSLYRSGQETQYF.